The rows below give T cell receptor beta chains drawn from one sample of a study of response to subunit inactivated influenza vaccine. TCRdb called the RT-PCR reads again in MiXCR, with one record for every CDR3 protein. This sample carries almost 250,000 distinct CDR3 sequences, 12% of them seen once, and the ten largest clones take over 6.5%. The sample in question was non-naive T cells sorted from PBMCs, obtained 14 to 15 days before vaccination. Every receptor here comes from a man aged 45 to 65 who received an inactivated influenza vaccine. Both conserved end residues are part of each CDR3. The order of the fields is J gene, clone size, D gene, V gene, CDR3 length, CDR3 protein, CDR3 DNA. A D gene is named only where the DNA matches it firmly. Clone size is stated in some rows and not others, as once, few, many or a class when expanded.

>TRBJ2-5|-|-|TRBV27|14
CASILWGFEKTQYF
TGTGCCAGCATCCTTTGGGGGTTTGAAAAGACCCAGTACTTC
>TRBJ2-3|few|-|TRBV10-3|12
CAISESADTQYF
TGTGCCATCAGTGAGTCCGCAGATACGCAGTATTTT
>TRBJ2-4|many|-|TRBV4-1|14
CASSQTNSENIQYF
TGCGCCAGCAGCCAGACCAACAGCGAAAACATTCAGTACTTC
>TRBJ2-7|few|TRBD2|TRBV4-1|15
CASSPGGLADYEQYF
TGCGCCAGCAGCCCGGGAGGACTAGCGGACTACGAGCAGTACTTC
>TRBJ1-4|few|-|TRBV6-2/TRBV6-3|12
CASSPADEKLFF
TGTGCCAGCAGTCCGGCCGATGAAAAACTGTTTTTT
>TRBJ2-7|-|-|TRBV7-2|14
CASSSDRYSYEQYF
TGTGCCAGCAGCTCGGACAGATACTCCTACGAGCAGTACTTC
>TRBJ1-1|few|-|TRBV5-4|12
CASGATDGEAFF
TGTGCCAGCGGAGCCACAGATGGTGAAGCTTTCTTT
>TRBJ2-5|few|TRBD1|TRBV5-1|17
CASSSNYGTGGAETQYF
TGCGCCAGCAGCTCTAATTACGGGACAGGGGGTGCGGAGACCCAGTACTTC
>TRBJ2-1|many|TRBD2|TRBV6-1|14
CASRDPHLAGRPFF
TGTGCCAGCAGAGACCCACACCTAGCGGGACGGCCTTTCTTC
>TRBJ1-2|few|TRBD1|TRBV20-1|13
CSARDRFGYGYTF
TGCAGTGCAAGGGACAGGTTCGGCTATGGCTACACCTTC
>TRBJ2-6|many|-|TRBV4-1|16
CASSQDRETGANVLTF
TGCGCCAGCAGCCAAGATCGGGAAACTGGGGCCAACGTCCTGACTTTC
>TRBJ1-2|few|-|TRBV4-3|17
CASSQDAMVALVGGYTF
TGCGCCAGCAGCCAAGATGCCATGGTGGCCCTCGTAGGTGGCTACACCTTC
>TRBJ2-5|few|TRBD1|TRBV24-1|15
CATSDSAQGAETQYF
TGTGCCACCAGTGATTCCGCCCAGGGGGCCGAGACCCAGTACTTC
>TRBJ1-1|many|TRBD1|TRBV6-1|14
CASRIGTGGTEAFF
TGTGCCAGCAGGATAGGGACAGGGGGGACTGAAGCTTTCTTT
>TRBJ2-3|few|-|TRBV27|14
CASSYSVSTDTQYF
TGTGCCAGCAGTTATTCAGTTTCCACAGATACGCAGTATTTT
>TRBJ2-7|-|-|TRBV27|16
CASSLSEQGGSYEQYF
TGTGCCAGCAGTTTATCTGAACAGGGGGGGTCCTACGAGCAGTACTTC
>TRBJ2-1|few|-|TRBV7-2|14
CASIRLSSYNEQFF
TGTGCCAGCATAAGGCTGAGCTCCTACAATGAGCAGTTCTTC
>TRBJ2-1|many|TRBD2|TRBV11-2|18
CASSLVMTSGSRHNEQFF
TGTGCCAGCAGCTTAGTCATGACTAGCGGGAGTAGGCACAATGAGCAGTTCTTC
>TRBJ2-5|many|TRBD1|TRBV5-1|13
CASSSRGLETQYF
TGCGCCAGCAGCTCCAGGGGGCTCGAGACCCAGTACTTC
>TRBJ2-1|many|TRBD1|TRBV10-3|13
CAIRVTRDRGEFF
TGTGCCATCAGAGTTACTCGGGACAGGGGGGAATTCTTC
>TRBJ1-4|few|-|TRBV30|13
CARSGRFNEKLFF
TGTGCCCGTTCGGGACGGTTTAATGAAAAACTGTTTTTT
>TRBJ2-2|few|TRBD1|TRBV20-1|15
CSARAGTGSTGELFF
TGCAGTGCTAGGGCCGGGACAGGGTCCACCGGGGAGCTGTTTTTT
>TRBJ1-1|-|TRBD1|TRBV7-9|16
CASSLGSRTGEGSAFF
TGTGCCAGCAGCTTGGGGTCAAGGACAGGGGAAGGCTCGGCTTTCTTT
>TRBJ2-7|-|-|TRBV7-2|15
CASSPSPGPYYEQYF
TGTGCCAGCAGCCCTAGCCCCGGGCCCTACTACGAGCAGTACTTC
>TRBJ2-3|many|-|TRBV7-2|13
CASNLQGSDTQYF
TGTGCCAGCAACTTGCAGGGCTCAGATACGCAGTATTTT
>TRBJ2-3|many|-|TRBV6-1|15
CASSIDPLMTDTQYF
TGTGCCAGCAGTATAGACCCTCTTATGACAGATACGCAGTATTTT
>TRBJ1-2|few|-|TRBV7-8|15
CASSLAGASNYGYTF
TGTGCCAGCAGCTTAGCGGGGGCTTCTAACTATGGCTACACCTTC
>TRBJ2-5|many|TRBD1|TRBV12-3/TRBV12-4|16
CASSFTGTGRQETQYF
TGTGCCAGCAGTTTTACCGGGACAGGGAGGCAAGAGACCCAGTACTTC
>TRBJ1-4|-|TRBD1|TRBV7-2|17
CASSLNPTGSTNEKLFF
TGTGCCAGCAGCTTAAACCCGACAGGGTCAACTAATGAAAAACTGTTTTTT